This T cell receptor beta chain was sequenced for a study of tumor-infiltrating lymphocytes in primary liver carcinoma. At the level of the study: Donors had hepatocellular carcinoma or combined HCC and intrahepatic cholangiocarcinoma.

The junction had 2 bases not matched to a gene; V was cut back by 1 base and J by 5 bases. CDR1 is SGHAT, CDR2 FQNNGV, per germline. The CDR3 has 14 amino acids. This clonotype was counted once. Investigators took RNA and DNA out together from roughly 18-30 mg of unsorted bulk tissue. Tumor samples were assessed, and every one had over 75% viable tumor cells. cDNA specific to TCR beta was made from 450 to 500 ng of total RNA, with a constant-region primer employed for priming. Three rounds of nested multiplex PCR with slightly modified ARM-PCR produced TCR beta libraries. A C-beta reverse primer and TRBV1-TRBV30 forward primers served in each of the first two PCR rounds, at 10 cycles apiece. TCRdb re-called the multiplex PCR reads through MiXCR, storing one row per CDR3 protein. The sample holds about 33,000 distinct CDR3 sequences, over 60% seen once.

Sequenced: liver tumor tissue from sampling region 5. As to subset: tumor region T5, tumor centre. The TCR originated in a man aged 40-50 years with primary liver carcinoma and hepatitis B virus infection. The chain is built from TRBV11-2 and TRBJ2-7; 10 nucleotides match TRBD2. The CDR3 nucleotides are TGTGCCAGCAGCTTAGGTCTAGCGGGAGACGAGCAGTACTTC. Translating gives CASSLGLAGDEQYF.